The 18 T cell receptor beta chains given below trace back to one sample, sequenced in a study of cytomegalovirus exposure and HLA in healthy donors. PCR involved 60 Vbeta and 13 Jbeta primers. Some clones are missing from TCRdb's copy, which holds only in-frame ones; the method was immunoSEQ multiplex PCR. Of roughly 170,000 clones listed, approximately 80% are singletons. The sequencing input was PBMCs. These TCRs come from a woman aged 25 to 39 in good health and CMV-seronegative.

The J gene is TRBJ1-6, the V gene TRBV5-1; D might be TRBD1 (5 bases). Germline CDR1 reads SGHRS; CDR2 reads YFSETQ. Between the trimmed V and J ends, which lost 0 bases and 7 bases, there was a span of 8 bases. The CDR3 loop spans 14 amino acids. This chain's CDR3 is CASSLETANSPLHF. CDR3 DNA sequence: TGCGCCAGCAGCTTGGAGACAGCGAATTCACCCCTCCACTTT.

The CDR3 nucleotides are TGTGCCAGTAGTATATTCGGGAGAAGCGACACCGGGGAGCTGTTTTTT. Translating it yields CASSIFGRSDTGELFF. The chain links TRBV19 to TRBJ2-2; TRBD2 might be the D (6 bases). From germline, CDR1 is LNHDA and CDR2 SQIVND (reference sequence). The CDR3 consists of 16 residues. The V and J ends lost 2 bases and 3 bases respectively, with 13 bases between them. The full variable domain, in which reference TRBV19 and TRBJ2-2 provide the parts outside the CDR3, is DGGITQSPKYLFRKEGQNVTLSCEQNLNHDAMYWYRQDPGQGLRLIYYSQIVNDFQKGDIAEGYSVSREKKESFPLTVTSAQKNPTAFYLCASSIFGRSDTGELFFGEGSRLTVL.

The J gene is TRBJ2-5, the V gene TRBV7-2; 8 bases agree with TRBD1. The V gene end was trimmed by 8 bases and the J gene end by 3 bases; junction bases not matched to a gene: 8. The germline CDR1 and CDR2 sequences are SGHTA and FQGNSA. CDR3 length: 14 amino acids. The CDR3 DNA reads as TGTGCCAGCGCCCAGGGACAGGCGAAAGAGACCCAGTACTTC. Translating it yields CASAQGQAKETQYF.

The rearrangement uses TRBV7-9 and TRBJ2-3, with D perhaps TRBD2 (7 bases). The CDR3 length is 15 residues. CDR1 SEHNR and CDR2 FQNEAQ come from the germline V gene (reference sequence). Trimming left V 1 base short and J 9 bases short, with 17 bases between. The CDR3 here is CASSLEGHGGQTQYF. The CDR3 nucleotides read TGTGCCAGCAGCTTAGAAGGCCACGGGGGGCAGACGCAGTATTTT.

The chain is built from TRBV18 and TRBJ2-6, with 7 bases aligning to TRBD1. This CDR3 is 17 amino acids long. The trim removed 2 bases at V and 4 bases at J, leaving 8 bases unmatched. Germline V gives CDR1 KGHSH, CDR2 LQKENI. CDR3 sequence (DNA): TGTGCCAGCTCACCATATGAGGGGGCAGGAGGGGCCAACGTCCTGACTTTC. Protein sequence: CASSPYEGAGGANVLTF.

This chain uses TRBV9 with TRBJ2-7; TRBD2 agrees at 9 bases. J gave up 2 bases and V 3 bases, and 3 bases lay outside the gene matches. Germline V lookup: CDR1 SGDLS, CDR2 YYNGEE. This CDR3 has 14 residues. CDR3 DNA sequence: TGTGCCAGCAGCGACGGGACTAGCCCCTACGAGCAGTACTTC. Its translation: CASSDGTSPYEQYF.

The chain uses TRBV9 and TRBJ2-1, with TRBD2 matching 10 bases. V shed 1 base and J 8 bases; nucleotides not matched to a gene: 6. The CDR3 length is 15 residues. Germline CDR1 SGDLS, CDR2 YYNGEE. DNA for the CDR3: TGTGCCAGCAGCGTAAAAAGCGGGGGGGCTGATGAGCAGTTCTTC. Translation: CASSVKSGGADEQFF.

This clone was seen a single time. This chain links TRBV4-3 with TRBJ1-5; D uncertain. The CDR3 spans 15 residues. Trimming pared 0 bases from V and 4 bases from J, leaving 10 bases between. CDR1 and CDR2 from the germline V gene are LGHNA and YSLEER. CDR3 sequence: CASSQDFTGNQPQHF. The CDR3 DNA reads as TGCGCCAGCAGCCAAGATTTTACCGGTAATCAGCCCCAGCATTTT.

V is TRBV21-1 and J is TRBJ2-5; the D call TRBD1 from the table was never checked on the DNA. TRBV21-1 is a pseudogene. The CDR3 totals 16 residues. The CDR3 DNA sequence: TGTGCCAGCAGCAAAGGTAGGACAGGATGGGAAGAGACCCAGTACTTC. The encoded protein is CASSKGRTGWEETQYF.

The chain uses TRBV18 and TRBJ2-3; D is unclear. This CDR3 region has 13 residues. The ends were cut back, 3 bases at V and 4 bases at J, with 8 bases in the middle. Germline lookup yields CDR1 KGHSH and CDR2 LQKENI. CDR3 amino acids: CASSPLTADTQYF. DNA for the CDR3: TGTGCCAGCTCACCCCTTACGGCAGATACGCAGTATTTT.

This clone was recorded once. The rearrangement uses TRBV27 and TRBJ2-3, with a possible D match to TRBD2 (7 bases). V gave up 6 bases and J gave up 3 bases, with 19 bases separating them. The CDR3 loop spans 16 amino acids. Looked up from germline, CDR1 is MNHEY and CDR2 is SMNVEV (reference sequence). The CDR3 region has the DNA TGTGCCAGCAGGGTGGCCGGGGGGCCCGGGACAGATACGCAGTATTTT. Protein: CASRVAGGPGTDTQYF.

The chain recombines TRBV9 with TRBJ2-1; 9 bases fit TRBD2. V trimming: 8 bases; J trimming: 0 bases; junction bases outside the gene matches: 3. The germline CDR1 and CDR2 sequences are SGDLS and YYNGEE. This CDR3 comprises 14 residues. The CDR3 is CASKRGDSYNEQFF. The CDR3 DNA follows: TGTGCCAGTAAGCGGGGGGACTCCTACAATGAGCAGTTCTTC.

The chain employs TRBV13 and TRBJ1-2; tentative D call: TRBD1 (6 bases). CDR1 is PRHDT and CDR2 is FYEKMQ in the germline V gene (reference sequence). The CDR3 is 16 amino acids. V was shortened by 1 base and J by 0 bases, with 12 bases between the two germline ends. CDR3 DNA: TGTGCCAGCAGCTTAGCAGGGGCGGCATCTAACTATGGCTACACCTTC. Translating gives CASSLAGAASNYGYTF.

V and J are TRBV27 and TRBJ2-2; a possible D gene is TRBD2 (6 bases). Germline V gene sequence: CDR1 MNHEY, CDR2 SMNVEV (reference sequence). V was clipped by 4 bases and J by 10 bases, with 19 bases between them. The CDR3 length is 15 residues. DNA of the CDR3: TGTGCCAGCAGTTCCCTGGACGGACCGCGGGAGGAGCTGTTTTTT. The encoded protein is CASSSLDGPREELFF.

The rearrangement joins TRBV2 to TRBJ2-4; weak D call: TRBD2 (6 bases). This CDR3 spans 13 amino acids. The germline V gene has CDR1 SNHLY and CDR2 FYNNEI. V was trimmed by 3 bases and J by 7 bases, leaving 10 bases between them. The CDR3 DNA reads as TGTGCCAGCAGTGAGGGGGGAGGTAACATTCAGTACTTC. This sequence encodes CASSEGGGNIQYF.

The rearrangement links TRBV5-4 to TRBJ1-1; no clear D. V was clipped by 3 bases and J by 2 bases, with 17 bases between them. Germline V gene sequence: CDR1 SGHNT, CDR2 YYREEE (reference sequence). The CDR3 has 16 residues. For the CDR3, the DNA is TGTGCCAGCAGCTCACTGCCGCCGCCTAGCAACACTGAAGCTTTCTTT. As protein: CASSSLPPPSNTEAFF.

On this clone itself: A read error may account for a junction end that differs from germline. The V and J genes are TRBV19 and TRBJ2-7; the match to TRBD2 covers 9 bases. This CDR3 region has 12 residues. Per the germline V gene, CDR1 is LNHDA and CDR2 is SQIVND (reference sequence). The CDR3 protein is CACSGSSYEQYF. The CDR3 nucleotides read TGTGCCTGTAGCGGGAGCTCCTACGAGCAGTACTTC.

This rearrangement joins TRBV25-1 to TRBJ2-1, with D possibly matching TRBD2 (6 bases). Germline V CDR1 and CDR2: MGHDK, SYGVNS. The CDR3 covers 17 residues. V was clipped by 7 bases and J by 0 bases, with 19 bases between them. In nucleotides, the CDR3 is TGTGCCAGCAACCCCCCGGGGCGGGGAAGCTCCTACAATGAGCAGTTCTTC. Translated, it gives CASNPPGRGSSYNEQFF.